This T cell receptor (beta chain) came from a study of post-analysis software for immune sequencing data (dated by TCRdb to about 2015). The study in broad terms: The recorded disease courses included relapsing-remitting, secondary progressive and progressive-relapsing multiple sclerosis, and some patients had no subtype annotation. The patient repertoires were compared against around eleven previously published healthy control repertoires obtained from donors aged about 6 to 26 years. A subset of samples was prepared in parallel using single-end sample barcoding, then pooled and co-amplified after Illumina adapter ligation. The paper's findings and limits, for the study overall: The multiple sclerosis patient group was slightly younger than the control group. Compared with controls, multiple sclerosis patients had significantly lower normalized Chao1 diversity, a finding suggesting substantial peripheral T-cell clonal expansion. Direct clustering with F measure revealed strong co-clustering of samples prepared in the same batch, which led to a batch-effect correction. Significantly higher frequencies in patients than in controls were found for roughly five TRBV segments, including TRBV5-6, TRBV5-1 and TRBV20-1.

The trim is 2 bases for V and 1 base for J, with a gap of 12 bases between the germline ends. In the germline V gene (reference sequence), CDR1 corresponds to MNHNY and CDR2 to SVGAGI. Including the terminal cysteine and phenylalanine, the CDR3 comprises 16 residues. Left in the record is the CDR3 DNA by itself, 48 bases read in frame from the first base. Library method: PCR. The data were produced on an Illumina HiSeq 2500. Unique molecular identifiers were incorporated into TCR beta cDNA libraries to reduce PCR and sequencing biases. Every 1 to 10 million input T cells yielded approximately 500,000 cDNA molecules, meaning each molecule approximated one T cell. The patient libraries were prepared and sequenced with the same protocol used for the earlier healthy control dataset. Within a given batch, samples were prepared together, multiplexed and sequenced on the same HiSeq lane. The authors' analysis ran thus. MIGEC was used to process the raw barcoded reads, and molecular identifier groups with only a single read were discarded before consensus assembly and CDR3 extraction. VDJtools was used for post-analysis of the clonotype tables, with diversity normalized by down-sampling every dataset to the smallest sample size. To correct batch-related cross-sample contamination, repertoire overlap clustering matched CDR3 amino acid sequences but not nucleotide sequences. Starting from the raw public reads, TCRdb applied fastp trimming at Q25, assembled clones with MiXCR and retained in-frame beta chains. When rows share a CDR3 protein, they turn into one entry using the most common DNA and genes. V and J calls and clone size were set by TCRdb, not the authors. The sample table holds 380,000 or so distinct CDR3 sequences, of which approximately 33% were seen once. The biggest ten clones account for roughly 12% of the sample.

This clonotype was seen many times. Its antigen target is currently unknown. Per-base qualities were not stored, and no clone one base away is much larger. To demonstrate the VDJtools post-analysis software, the study profiled TCR beta repertoires from the peripheral blood of around 13 young patients with multiple sclerosis. The patients with multiple sclerosis were children and adolescents between about 6 and 17 years of age. The chain uses TRBV6-6 and TRBJ2-4, with the D gene not clear enough to name. The sequence was obtained from a girl between 10 and 17 years old with multiple sclerosis. The sample taken for sequencing was blood. The base sequence is TGTGCCAGCAGTTACCCCCTGAGTGGCGCCAAAAACATTCAGTACTTC. It translates to CASSYPLSGAKNIQYF.